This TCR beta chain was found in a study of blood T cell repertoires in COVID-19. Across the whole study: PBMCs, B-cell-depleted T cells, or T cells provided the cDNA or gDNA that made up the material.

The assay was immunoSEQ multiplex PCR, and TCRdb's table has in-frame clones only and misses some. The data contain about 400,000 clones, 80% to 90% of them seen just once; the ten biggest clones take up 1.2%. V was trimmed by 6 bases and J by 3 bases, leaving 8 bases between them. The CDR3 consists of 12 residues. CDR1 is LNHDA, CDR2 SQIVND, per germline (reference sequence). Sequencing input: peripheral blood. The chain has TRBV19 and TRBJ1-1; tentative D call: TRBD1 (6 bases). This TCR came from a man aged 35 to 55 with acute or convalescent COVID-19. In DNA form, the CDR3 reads TGTGCCAGTAGCGAGGGGGACACTGAAGCTTTCTTT. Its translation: CASSEGDTEAFF.